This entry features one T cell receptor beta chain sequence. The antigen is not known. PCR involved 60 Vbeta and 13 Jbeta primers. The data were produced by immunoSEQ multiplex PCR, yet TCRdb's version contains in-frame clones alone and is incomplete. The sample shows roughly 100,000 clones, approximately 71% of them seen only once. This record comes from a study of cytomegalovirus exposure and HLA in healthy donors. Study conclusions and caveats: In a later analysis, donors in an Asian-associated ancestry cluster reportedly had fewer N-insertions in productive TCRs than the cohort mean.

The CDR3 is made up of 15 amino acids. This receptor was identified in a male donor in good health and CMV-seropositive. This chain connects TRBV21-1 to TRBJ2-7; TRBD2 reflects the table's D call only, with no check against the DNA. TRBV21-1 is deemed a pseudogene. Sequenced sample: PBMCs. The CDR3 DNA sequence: TGTGCCAGCGGGCAGCGGGGCGACCGCCGGGACGAGCAGTACTTC. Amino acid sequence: CASGQRGDRRDEQYF.